These 21 T cell receptor beta chains share one sample of origin, sequenced in a study of blood T cells in healthy people across ages. Primers used in a second PCR of about 6 to 11 cycles were a sample-barcoded 5' primer and a J-beta primer mix. TCRdb recomputed calls from the 5' RACE reads with MiXCR, one row per CDR3 protein. The sample shows 800,000 to 950,000 distinct CDR3 sequences, roughly 28% of them seen only once. These same data were also listed under a study on T cells of mothers and their children.

The sample taken for sequencing was blood. Source of these receptors: a woman aged 40 to 49 in good health.

Worth noting for this clonotype: The junction differs from germline at one of its ends, possibly a read error. The rearrangement links TRBV6-2 or TRBV6-3 to TRBJ1-2; D not resolved. There are 11 residues in the CDR3. Germline V gene data show CDR1 as MNHEY and CDR2 as SVGEGT. The CDR3 sequence is CASSSIYGHTF. CDR3 nucleotide sequence: TGTGCCAGCAGCTCCATTTATGGCCACACCTTC.

The V call is TRBV20-1, the J call TRBJ2-3, with D possibly matching TRBD2 (7 bases). V lost 6 bases, J lost 0 bases, and 13 bases lay in between. The CDR3 extends over 14 amino acids. CDR1 and CDR2 from the germline V gene are DFQATT and SNEGSKA (reference sequence). The CDR3 loop reads CSAPRGASTDTQYF. CDR3 nucleotide sequence: TGCAGTGCCCCACGGGGGGCTAGCACAGATACGCAGTATTTT.

V and J are TRBV6-2 or TRBV6-3 and TRBJ1-3; D is ambiguous. Trimming stripped 2 bases from V and 4 bases from J, with 3 bases between. Germline-derived CDR1 and CDR2 are MNHEY and SVGEGT. This CDR3 has 12 residues. As DNA, the CDR3 is TGTGCCAGCAGTTACGTCGGAAACACCATATATTTT. As protein: CASSYVGNTIYF.

The V call is TRBV3-1, the J call TRBJ2-1, with TRBD2 matching 9 bases. V lost 3 bases and J lost 2; bases outside the gene matches: 2. Germline V gene lookup returns CDR1 LGHDT and CDR2 YNNKEL (reference sequence). CDR3 length: 15 residues. CDR3 sequence reads: CASSHGGGAYNEQFF. CDR3 DNA sequence: TGTGCCAGCAGCCACGGCGGGGGGGCCTACAATGAGCAGTTCTTC.

This clonotype was seen a handful of times. The chain uses TRBV15 and TRBJ1-2, with 12 bases aligning to TRBD1. Germline loops: CDR1 LNHNV, CDR2 YYDKDF (reference sequence). Trimming took 0 bases from V and 7 from J; bases not matched to a gene: 9. The CDR3 is 17 residues long. This chain's CDR3 is CATSRDGTGGLVGGYTF. The CDR3 DNA reads as TGTGCCACCAGCAGAGATGGGACAGGGGGCTTAGTGGGTGGCTACACCTTC.

This sequence joins TRBV7-9 and TRBJ1-1, with a tentative D call TRBD1 (5 bases). Germline V lookup: CDR1 SEHNR, CDR2 FQNEAQ (reference sequence). The CDR3 consists of 15 residues. The germline V and J ends were trimmed by 8 bases and 4 bases, with 20 bases remaining between them. CDR3 DNA sequence: TGTGCCAGCCCAAACGCCCAGGGAGCTGGCACTGAAGCTTTCTTT. Protein: CASPNAQGAGTEAFF. The full variable domain, its missing parts supplied by reference TRBV7-9 and TRBJ1-1, is DTGVSQNPRHKITKRGQNVTFRCDPISEHNRLYWYRQTLGQGPEFLTYFQNEAQLEKSRLLSDRFSAERPKGSFSTLEIQRTEQGDSAMYLCASPNAQGAGTEAFFGQGTRLTVV.

This clonotype was detected ten times or more. The chain combines TRBV7-2 with TRBJ1-5; 7 bases fit TRBD1. The germline V gene has CDR1 SGHTA and CDR2 FQGNSA. V was clipped by 4 bases and J by 9 bases; unmatched bases: 9. The CDR3 has 14 amino acids. Written as DNA, the CDR3 is TGTGCCAGCAGCTCGGGGACAGCGCCGGCGCCCCAGCATTTT. Translation: CASSSGTAPAPQHF.

This sequence joins TRBV7-9 and TRBJ2-7, with D maybe TRBD1 (6 bases). The germline V gene has CDR1 SEHNR and CDR2 FQNEAQ (reference sequence). The length of the CDR3 is 15 residues. V lost 4 bases and J lost 4, with 17 bases in between. CDR3: CASSSNPGHQYEQYF. The CDR3 DNA sequence: TGTGCCAGCAGCTCCAATCCGGGACACCAGTACGAGCAGTACTTC.

This clonotype appeared many times. This chain links TRBV7-3 with TRBJ2-1; 14 bases fit TRBD2. Germline V gives CDR1 SGHTA, CDR2 FQGTGA. This CDR3 is 16 amino acids long. V trimming: 5 bases; J trimming: 8 bases; junction bases outside the gene matches: 8. CDR3 amino acids: CASSGRLAGGPDEQFF. The CDR3 DNA sequence: TGTGCCAGCAGCGGAAGACTAGCGGGGGGGCCTGATGAGCAGTTCTTC.

This clonotype was counted a few times. The rearrangement links TRBV29-1 to TRBJ2-4, with 8 bases that match TRBD1. Looked up from germline, CDR1 is SQVTM and CDR2 is ANQGSEA. This CDR3 is 14 amino acids long. V was pared by 7 bases and J by 13 bases, with 18 bases of the junction left unmatched. The CDR3 is CSGDRDRYYNEQYF. CDR3 bases: TGCAGCGGAGACCGGGACAGGTACTACAATGAGCAGTACTTC.

Regarding this clonotype: A much bigger clone sits one base away, suggesting this may be a read error. J is TRBJ2-7 and V is TRBV2; D remains unclear. This CDR3 region has 13 residues. Trimming left V 6 bases short and J 0 bases short, with 9 bases between. The germline CDR1 and CDR2 sequences are SNHLY and FYNNEI. CDR3 nucleotide sequence: TGTGCCAGCAGGGCAGTCGCCTCCTACGAGCAGTACTTC. Residues: CASRAVASYEQYF.

Comments on this clonotype: This may be a read error: a much more frequent sequence differs by one nucleotide. The CDR3 DNA reads as TGTGCCAGCAGTTATGAGGGGGCGGGAACAGATACGGAGTATTTT. This translates into CASSYEGAGTDTEYF. The chain joins TRBV12-3 or TRBV12-4 to TRBJ2-3, with a tentative D call TRBD1 (7 bases). CDR3 length: 15 residues.

At least ten counts were recorded for this clonotype. The rearrangement joins TRBV7-9 to TRBJ2-7; D unclear. The CDR3 has 16 residues. Germline V gene data show CDR1 as SEHNR and CDR2 as FQNEAQ (reference sequence). V was shortened by 5 bases and J by 0 bases, with 17 bases between the two germline ends. DNA for the CDR3: TGTGCCAGCAGCCGAGTAGGCTGGCAGAACTCCTACGAGCAGTACTTC. Encoded protein: CASSRVGWQNSYEQYF.

This clonotype appeared a few times. The chain employs TRBV20-1 and TRBJ1-5; D might be TRBD1 (6 bases). Germline V lookup: CDR1 DFQATT, CDR2 SNEGSKA (reference sequence). Deletions cut 0 bases from V and 5 bases from J, with 14 bases between. The CDR3 covers 15 residues. This CDR3 is CSARDLGGPYQPQHF. CDR3 nucleotides: TGCAGTGCTAGAGATCTAGGGGGGCCGTATCAGCCCCAGCATTTT.

This clonotype turned up a few times. The chain recombines TRBV6-2 or TRBV6-3 with TRBJ2-1; 8 bases map to TRBD2. Germline-derived CDR1 and CDR2 are MNHEY and SVGEGT. The CDR3 runs to 14 residues. Trimming cost V 0 bases and J 10 bases; bases outside gene matches: 5. The chain's CDR3 is CASSYSLAGIEQFF. DNA of the CDR3: TGTGCCAGCAGTTACTCTCTAGCGGGTATCGAGCAGTTCTTC.

The rearrangement uses TRBV20-1 and TRBJ2-1; 7 bases align to TRBD2. This CDR3 region has 13 residues. Unmatched junction bases numbered 2, after V lost 3 bases and J lost 3 bases. The germline V gene has CDR1 DFQATT and CDR2 SNEGSKA (reference sequence). CDR3 residues: CSARRGFYNEQFF. CDR3 nucleotides: TGCAGTGCTAGGCGGGGGTTCTACAATGAGCAGTTCTTC.

In this sample, this clonotype turned up a few times. The rearrangement joins TRBV9 to TRBJ1-5; D is perhaps TRBD1 (6 bases). Deletions cut 0 bases from V and 6 bases from J, with 13 bases between. Germline V gene sequence: CDR1 SGDLS, CDR2 YYNGEE. The CDR3 contains 15 residues. CDR3 DNA: TGTGCCAGCAGCGTAGAGGGGGGGTTGGGTCAGCCCCAGCATTTT. It encodes CASSVEGGLGQPQHF.

The CDR3 nucleotides read TGCAGCGTTGGAAAAGGGGGGAGCAATCAGCCCCAGCATTTT. This translates into CSVGKGGSNQPQHF. The genes are TRBV29-1 and TRBJ1-5; D is possibly TRBD1 (6 bases). V lost 4 bases, J lost 1 base, and 11 bases lay in between. CDR1 is SQVTM, CDR2 ANQGSEA, per germline. This CDR3 region has 14 residues.

The genes are TRBV4-3 and TRBJ2-3; D is perhaps TRBD2 (5 bases). The CDR3 runs 15 residues. Trimming removed 0 bases at V and 1 base at J, with 8 bases between. The germline CDR1 and CDR2 sequences are LGHNA and YSLEER. CDR3 region: CASSQEADRTDTQYF. In DNA, the CDR3 is TGCGCCAGCAGCCAAGAAGCGGACCGCACAGATACGCAGTATTTT.

This clonotype was detected ten times or more. This rearrangement joins TRBV9 to TRBJ2-1; D might be TRBD2 (6 bases). From germline, CDR1 is SGDLS and CDR2 YYNGEE. The CDR3 extends over 15 amino acids. Trimming took off 0 bases at V and 1 base at J, with 8 bases between the two ends. DNA of the CDR3: TGTGCCAGCAGCGTAGGCGGGGAATCCTACAATGAGCAGTTCTTC. Translating it yields CASSVGGESYNEQFF.

Turning to this clonotype: With a much larger clone just one base away, this may be a read error. The CDR3: CASSLVAGDTDAQYF. The DNA of the CDR3 is TGTGCCAGCAGCTTAGTAGCGGGGGACACAGATGCGCAGTATTTT. J is TRBJ2-3 and V is TRBV11-2; 9 positions agree with TRBD2. Germline V CDR1 and CDR2: SGHAT, FQNNGV. CDR3 length: 15 amino acids.